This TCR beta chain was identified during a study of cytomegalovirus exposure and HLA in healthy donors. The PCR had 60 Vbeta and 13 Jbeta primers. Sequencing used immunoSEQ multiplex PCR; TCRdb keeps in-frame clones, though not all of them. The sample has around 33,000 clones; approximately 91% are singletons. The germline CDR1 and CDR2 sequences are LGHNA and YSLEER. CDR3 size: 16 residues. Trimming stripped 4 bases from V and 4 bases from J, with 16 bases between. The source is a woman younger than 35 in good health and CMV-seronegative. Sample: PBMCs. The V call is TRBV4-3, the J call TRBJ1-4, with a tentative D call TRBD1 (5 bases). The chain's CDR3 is CASSLEGRGLNEKLFF. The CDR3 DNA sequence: TGCGCCAGCAGCCTCGAGGGGAGGGGTCTTAATGAAAAACTGTTTTTT.